Listed below are T cell receptor beta chains from one sample, sequenced in a study of T cells in Graves' hyperthyroidism and ophthalmopathy. TCRdb re-analysed the multiplex PCR reads in MiXCR, keeping a single row per CDR3 protein. The data hold some 560,000 distinct CDR3 sequences, with around 15% observed a single time. The specimen was blood. The receptors were gathered from a woman aged 35 to 49 with Graves' hyperthyroidism. CDR3s include the opening cysteine and the closing phenylalanine or tryptophan. D genes are given only for firm matches. Clone size is given for some rows only: seen once, a few or many times, or a class if the clone is expanded.

j_gene	abundance	v_gene	d_gene	CDR3aa	CDR3nt
TRBJ2-3	.	TRBV20-1	.	CSAPAGMGTDTQYF	TGCAGTGCCCCGGCCGGGATGGGCACAGATACGCAGTATTTT
TRBJ2-1	many	TRBV7-2	TRBD2	CASRYLLAGDNEQFF	TGTGCCAGCAGATATTTACTAGCGGGAGACAATGAGCAGTTCTTC
TRBJ2-4	many	TRBV28	TRBD2	CASSQGTSGRRIIQYF	TGTGCCAGCAGCCAAGGGACTAGCGGGAGGAGAATCATTCAGTACTTC
TRBJ2-7	few	TRBV14	.	CASSKAGHPYEQYF	TGTGCCAGCAGCAAAGCAGGGCATCCCTACGAGCAGTACTTC
TRBJ1-4	few	TRBV28	TRBD1	CASSTPQGTATNEKLFF	TGTGCCAGCAGTACTCCACAGGGGACGGCAACTAATGAAAAACTGTTTTTT
TRBJ2-2	.	TRBV20-1	.	CSASSGLGTGELFF	TGCAGTGCTAGTTCTGGACTGGGCACCGGGGAGCTGTTTTTT
TRBJ2-2	.	TRBV5-5	.	CASSLTGPSNTGELFF	TGTGCCAGCAGCTTGACAGGACCTTCGAACACCGGGGAGCTGTTTTTT
TRBJ1-2	.	TRBV28	.	CASSLAVLYGYTF	TGTGCCAGCAGTTTAGCAGTACTCTATGGCTACACCTTC
TRBJ2-7	many	TRBV5-1	TRBD1	CASRTGLDYEQYF	TGCGCCAGCAGGACAGGGCTGGACTACGAGCAGTACTTC
TRBJ2-5	.	TRBV10-3	.	CAISERLPAETQYF	TGTGCCATCAGTGAACGGCTCCCCGCCGAGACCCAGTACTTC
TRBJ2-5	many	TRBV24-1	.	CATSDFLIRETQYF	TGTGCCACCAGTGATTTTTTAATCCGGGAGACCCAGTACTTC
TRBJ2-3	many	TRBV12-3/TRBV12-4	.	CASSDPDRTDTQYF	TGTGCCAGCAGTGACCCAGACAGGACAGATACGCAGTATTTT
TRBJ2-2	many	TRBV2	.	CASRGGGTNTGELFF	TGTGCCAGCAGGGGTGGCGGGACGAACACCGGGGAGCTGTTTTTT
TRBJ2-7	many	TRBV6-2/TRBV6-3	TRBD2	CASSFGTSGTLYEQYF	TGTGCCAGCAGTTTTGGGACTAGCGGGACTCTATACGAGCAGTACTTC
TRBJ2-7	many	TRBV12-3/TRBV12-4	.	CASSGLGRDYEQYF	TGTGCCAGCTCGGGGCTAGGGCGTGACTACGAGCAGTACTTC
TRBJ2-7	few	TRBV2	.	CAIRVSYEQYF	TGTGCCATCAGGGTTTCCTACGAGCAGTACTTC
TRBJ2-2	many	TRBV7-9	.	CALPRQNTGELFF	TGTGCGCTGCCGAGGCAGAACACCGGGGAGCTGTTTTTT
TRBJ1-2	.	TRBV25-1	.	CASSRGVPGHYTF	TGTGCCAGCAGTAGGGGGGTACCAGGACACTACACCTTC
TRBJ1-2	many	TRBV7-2	TRBD1	CASSATGLVSGYTF	TGTGCCAGCAGCGCGACAGGGCTTGTGAGCGGCTACACCTTC
TRBJ2-7	many	TRBV18	.	CASSPGSYEQYF	TGTGCCAGCAGTCCGGGCTCCTACGAGCAGTACTTC
TRBJ2-2	many	TRBV5-1	.	CASSFLQGRGTGELFF	TGCGCCAGCAGCTTCCTCCAGGGGCGAGGCACCGGGGAGCTGTTTTTT
TRBJ2-2	few	TRBV20-1	.	CSARGLPFNRSDHSNTGELFF	TGCAGTGCTAGAGGTCTCCCTTTCAATCGTTCTGACCATTCGAACACCGGGGAGCTGTTTTTT
TRBJ2-5	many	TRBV14	TRBD2	CASSQGLAGVAETQYF	TGTGCCAGCAGCCAAGGACTAGCGGGAGTGGCAGAGACCCAGTACTTC
TRBJ1-2	many	TRBV10-3	.	CAIKRVNYGYTF	TGTGCCATCAAGAGGGTTAACTATGGCTACACCTTC
TRBJ2-7	.	TRBV27	.	CASSLRREYNEQYF	TGTGCCAGCAGTTTAAGACGGGAGTATAACGAGCAGTACTTC
TRBJ2-7	many	TRBV6-6	.	CASSYDLRAGTREQYF	.
TRBJ1-2	many	TRBV13	.	CASSSPLIDGYTF	TGTGCCAGCAGCTCCCCCCTAATTGATGGCTACACCTTC
TRBJ2-3	many	TRBV6-1	TRBD1	CASNPGQGADTQYF	TGTGCCAGCAATCCGGGACAGGGAGCAGATACGCAGTATTTT
TRBJ2-1	many	TRBV24-1	TRBD2	CATSDETTSGRAEEQFF	TGTGCCACCAGTGATGAGACTACTAGCGGGAGGGCTGAGGAGCAGTTCTTC
TRBJ2-7	many	TRBV6-2/TRBV6-3	.	CASTQRGYEQYF	TGTGCCAGCACCCAACGGGGCTACGAGCAGTACTTC
TRBJ2-5	many	TRBV3-1	.	CASSQVSRAKETQYF	TGTGCCAGCAGCCAAGTATCGAGGGCTAAAGAGACCCAGTACTTC
TRBJ1-6	many	TRBV20-1	.	CSATRTANSPLHF	TGCAGTGCGACCCGGACAGCCAATTCACCCCTCCACTTT
TRBJ2-7	few	TRBV7-9	.	CASSLADFYEQCF	TGTGCCAGCAGCTTAGCAGATTTCTACGAGCAGTGCTTC
TRBJ2-7	few	TRBV29-1	.	CSVQAQPGAGEQYF	TGCAGCGTTCAAGCCCAACCGGGGGCGGGAGAGCAGTACTTC
TRBJ2-6	.	TRBV19	.	CASTRPRDTPFSGANVLTF	TGTGCCAGTACCCGACCCCGGGACACACCCTTCTCTGGGGCCAACGTCCTGACTTTC
TRBJ1-1	few	TRBV4-2	.	CASSQVFGPEAFF	TGTGCCAGCAGCCAAGTGTTCGGCCCTGAAGCTTTCTTT
TRBJ2-1	many	TRBV9	.	CASSPFGTQNNEQFF	TGTGCCAGCAGCCCTTTCGGGACACAAAACAATGAGCAGTTCTTC
TRBJ2-7	few	TRBV19	.	CASSIVSGAVLYEQYF	TGTGCCAGTAGTATAGTCAGCGGAGCAGTCCTCTACGAGCAGTACTTC
TRBJ2-5	.	TRBV6-1	TRBD1	CASNDGQGLGETQYF	TGTGCCAGCAACGACGGACAGGGCCTGGGGGAGACCCAGTACTTC
TRBJ1-2	many	TRBV30	.	CAWSPQGHGYTF	TGTGCCTGGAGCCCCCAGGGCCATGGCTACACCTTC
TRBJ2-5	many	TRBV7-2	TRBD2	CASSLDSGTETQYF	TGTGCCAGCAGCTTAGATAGCGGGACCGAGACCCAGTACTTC
TRBJ2-2	many	TRBV7-2	.	CASSWRDQNTGELFF	TGTGCCAGCAGCTGGAGGGACCAGAACACCGGGGAGCTGTTTTTT
TRBJ2-7	many	TRBV30	.	CAWSVRGPEQYF	TGTGCCTGGAGTGTACGGGGCCCAGAGCAGTACTTC
TRBJ2-1	few	TRBV6-5	.	CASSYPLSKQFF	TGTGCCAGCAGTTACCCCCTCAGTAAGCAGTTCTTC
TRBJ2-7	.	TRBV4-2	.	CASSQGPRSNYEQYF	TGTGCCAGCAGCCAAGGTCCGAGGTCGAACTACGAGCAGTACTTC
TRBJ2-7	.	TRBV19	.	CASSIGRNYEQYF	TGTGCCAGTAGTATAGGTCGTAACTACGAGCAGTACTTC
TRBJ1-1	few	TRBV7-9	.	CASTPITSTEAFF	TGTGCCAGCACCCCAATTACGAGCACTGAAGCTTTCTTT
TRBJ1-4	many	TRBV3-1	.	CASSPVATNEKLFF	TGTGCCAGCAGCCCGGTCGCAACTAATGAAAAACTGTTTTTT
TRBJ2-1	many	TRBV20-1	TRBD2	CSARDLGASGRAGYVEQFF	TGCAGTGCTAGAGATCTGGGGGCTAGCGGGAGGGCCGGGTATGTTGAGCAGTTCTTC
TRBJ2-7	.	TRBV28	.	CASSFYSVAYEQYF	TGTGCCAGCAGTTTTTACAGCGTCGCCTACGAGCAGTACTTC
TRBJ2-5	.	TRBV29-1	TRBD1	CSVERGIGTEETQYF	TGCAGCGTTGAAAGGGGAATCGGGACAGAAGAGACCCAGTACTTC
TRBJ2-3	many	TRBV2	TRBD2	CASSWTSGDTSTDTQYF	TGTGCCAGCAGTTGGACTAGCGGGGATACTAGCACAGATACGCAGTATTTT
TRBJ1-2	many	TRBV18	TRBD1	CASSPVTGENGYTF	TGTGCCAGCTCACCAGTGACAGGGGAAAATGGCTACACCTTC
TRBJ2-5	few	TRBV5-1	TRBD2	CASSLEGLAGPETQYF	TGCGCCAGCAGCTTGGAGGGACTAGCGGGACCAGAGACCCAGTACTTC
TRBJ2-7	once	TRBV5-1	.	CASWETERGPYEQYF	TGCGCCAGCTGGGAGACGGAAAGGGGTCCTTACGAGCAGTACTTC
TRBJ1-5	.	TRBV11-2	.	CASSLSSSHPQHF	TGTGCCAGCAGCTTGTCCTCCTCCCACCCCCAGCATTTT
TRBJ2-5	.	TRBV2	TRBD1	CASSYDRGYQETQYF	TGTGCCAGCAGTTACGACAGGGGGTACCAAGAGACCCAGTACTTC
TRBJ1-2	few	TRBV10-1	TRBD1	CASSESGRGLSYGYTF	TGCGCCAGCAGTGAATCGGGAAGGGGGCTGAGCTATGGCTACACCTTC